This T cell receptor beta chain was sequenced in a study of T cell responses to AZD1222 COVID-19 vaccine. Both about-4-week and about-12-week second-dose recipients were combined. General study findings and limits: Researchers took repertoire samples only after the peak T cell response had come. A mostly white British donor set with more females was recruited, and clonal diversity was possibly underestimated.

Here immunoSEQ multiplex PCR was the method, and the copy in TCRdb shows in-frame clones only, minus some. This table holds 90,000 to 100,000 clones, 85% found once. Worth noting for this clone: What it recognizes is unknown.

This CDR3 is built from 16 residues. The germline V and J ends were trimmed by 6 bases and 4 bases, with 18 bases remaining between them. Germline loops: CDR1 LNHDA, CDR2 SQIVND (reference sequence). V usage is TRBV19 and J usage is TRBJ2-2; the D gene is possibly TRBD1 (6 bases). The receptor's source is an adult who received the AZD1222 COVID-19 vaccine. The sequences come from peripheral blood, collected 28 days after the second AZD1222 dose. CDR3 sequence: CASSPGVGKGTGELFF. CDR3 in DNA: TGTGCCAGTAGCCCAGGGGTAGGGAAAGGCACCGGGGAGCTGTTTTTT.